Listed here are 8 T cell receptor beta chains from one sample, sequenced in a study of CD8+CD57+ T cells in acquired aplastic anemia (dated by TCRdb to the late 2010s). The sequencer listed for this sample is Illumina HiSeq 2000. Genomic DNA served as template for TCR beta VDJ combination and CDR3 sequence profiling. TCRdb cleaned the public reads at Q25 with fastp, built clones with MiXCR and kept in-frame beta chains. Entries that share a CDR3 protein sequence are merged under the most common genes and DNA. Within this sample are roughly 180,000 distinct CDR3 sequences, with roughly 60% of them counted one time only. Of the sample, approximately 46% falls within the top ten clones. The patients picked for sequencing were ones in whom flow cytometry had shown an expansion of CD8+CD57+ cells. Sequencing was carried out using sorted CD4+, CD8+, or CD8+CD57+ T cells (not recorded which) from PBMCs. The receptors shown here come from a human donor with aplastic anemia.

This clonotype was found once. One base away lies a much larger clone, so this may be a sequencing read error. V usage is TRBV7-2 and J usage is TRBJ1-1, with 8 positions matching TRBD1. The germline gives CDR1 SGHTA, CDR2 FQGNSA. This CDR3 region has 14 residues. CDR3 loop: CASSSDRENTGAFF. CDR3 bases: TGTGCCAGCAGCTCGGACAGGGAGAACACTGGAGCTTTCTTT.

This chain connects TRBV20-1 to TRBJ2-7; D is possibly TRBD1 (5 bases). CDR3 size: 14 residues. V was cut by 0 bases and J by 3 bases, with 12 bases left in between. Germline V CDR1 and CDR2: DFQATT, SNEGSKA (reference sequence). The CDR3 here is CSARDRGRHYEQYF. The CDR3 DNA reads TGCAGTGCTAGAGATAGGGGAAGGCACTACGAGCAGTACTTC.

Many counts were recorded for this clonotype. V is TRBV2 and J is TRBJ2-5; a possible D gene is TRBD2 (6 bases). V was pared by 6 bases and J by 5 bases, with 16 bases between. CDR1 and CDR2 from the germline V gene are SNHLY and FYNNEI. The CDR3 totals 14 residues. The CDR3, as DNA: TGTGCCAGCAGACTCGGAGGGCGCAAGGAGACCCAGTACTTC. Translating it yields CASRLGGRKETQYF.

V usage is TRBV4-1 and J usage is TRBJ2-7; D is unresolved. Per germline, CDR1 MGHRA and CDR2 YSYEKL. The V end was cut by 5 bases, the J end by 4 bases, with 12 bases between. There are 13 residues in the CDR3. The CDR3 region has the DNA TGCGCCAGCAGCTCTCCTCCAGGTTACGAGCAGTACTTC. Translated, it gives CASSSPPGYEQYF.

This clonotype was counted a few times. The chain joins TRBV9 to TRBJ2-5; either TRBD1 or TRBD2 may fit D (5 bases each). CDR3 length: 14 residues. Germline V gives CDR1 SGDLS, CDR2 YYNGEE. The V end lost 4 bases, the J end lost 5 bases, and 15 bases lay between the germline ends. The CDR3: CASSQRSQGETQYF. CDR3 sequence (DNA): TGTGCCAGCAGCCAGCGGTCTCAGGGCGAGACCCAGTACTTC.

This clonotype was seen a few times. V and J are TRBV6-4 and TRBJ2-3, with 8 bases aligning to TRBD1. The germline CDR1 and CDR2 sequences are MRHNA and SNTAGT. The CDR3 sequence is 14 residues long. J was trimmed by 5 bases and V by 4 bases; bases with no gene match: 5. CDR3: CASSAGGAEDTQYF. CDR3 DNA: TGTGCCAGCAGTGCAGGGGGCGCAGAAGATACGCAGTATTTT.

The rearrangement links TRBV10-3 to TRBJ1-5; a possible D gene is TRBD1 (6 bases). The CDR3 has 15 residues. The germline gives CDR1 ENHRY, CDR2 SYGVKD. Trimming shortened V by 3 bases and J by 1 base, and 10 bases separated the two germline ends. The CDR3 region has the DNA TGTGCCATCAGTGACTTAGACAGGAGCAATCAGCCCCAGCATTTT. Its protein product is CAISDLDRSNQPQHF.

This clonotype was seen many times. The chain employs TRBV7-9 and TRBJ2-5; TRBD1 is a possible D gene (5 bases). The V end was cut by 3 bases, the J end by 4 bases, with 9 bases between. CDR1 is SEHNR and CDR2 is FQNEAQ in the germline V gene (reference sequence). This CDR3 has 13 residues. In nucleotides, the CDR3 is TGTGCCAGCAGCTTGGTAGGGGTAGAGACCCAGTACTTC. This translates into CASSLVGVETQYF. The whole variable domain, filled in from reference TRBV7-9 and TRBJ2-5, reads DTGVSQNPRHKITKRGQNVTFRCDPISEHNRLYWYRQTLGQGPEFLTYFQNEAQLEKSRLLSDRFSAERPKGSFSTLEIQRTEQGDSAMYLCASSLVGVETQYFGPGTRLLVL.